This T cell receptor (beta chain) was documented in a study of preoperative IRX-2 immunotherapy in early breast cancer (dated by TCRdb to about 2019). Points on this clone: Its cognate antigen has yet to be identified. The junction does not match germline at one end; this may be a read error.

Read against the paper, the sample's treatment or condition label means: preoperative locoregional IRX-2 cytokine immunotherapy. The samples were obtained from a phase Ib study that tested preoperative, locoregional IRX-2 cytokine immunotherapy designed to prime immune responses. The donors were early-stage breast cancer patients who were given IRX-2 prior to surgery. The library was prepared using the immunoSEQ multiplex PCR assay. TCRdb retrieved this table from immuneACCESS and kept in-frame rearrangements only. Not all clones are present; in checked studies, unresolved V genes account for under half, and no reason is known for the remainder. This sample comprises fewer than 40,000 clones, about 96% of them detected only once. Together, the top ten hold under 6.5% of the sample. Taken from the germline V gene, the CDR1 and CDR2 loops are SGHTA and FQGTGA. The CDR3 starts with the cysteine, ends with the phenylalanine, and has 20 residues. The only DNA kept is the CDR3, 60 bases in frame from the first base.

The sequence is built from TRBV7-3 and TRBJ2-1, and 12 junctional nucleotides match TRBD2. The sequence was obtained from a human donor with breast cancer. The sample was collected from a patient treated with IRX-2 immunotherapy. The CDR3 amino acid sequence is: CASSLTEGLAGGLLGNEQFF. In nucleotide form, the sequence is TGTGCCAGCAGCCTAACGGAAGGCCTAGCGGGAGGGCTATTGGGCAATGAGCAGTTCTTC.